This T cell receptor beta chain derives from a study of blood T cells in healthy people across ages (dated by TCRdb to about 2015). For the wider study: Template switching captured roughly one uniquely barcoded TCR beta cDNA molecule per two T cells in model experiments. Age-related changes in TCR beta repertoire diversity were measured in the study by deep sequencing normalized with unique cDNA molecular identifiers. The study analyzed two additional independent replicas of 1 million unique cDNA reads from the same blood draw for two donors, one aged 18 to 29 and one aged 80 or older. To avoid experimental bias, donors of different ages were randomly spread across the sequencing lanes. Four age groups were formed from the donors: young (average about 17 years), middle-aged (around 41), aged (more than 55) and long-lived (around 80).

Counted from cysteine to phenylalanine, this CDR3 has 14 amino acids. Only CDR3 DNA is held: 42 bases, read in frame from base 1. The germline V gene (reference sequence) provides CDR1 DFQATT and CDR2 SNEGSKA. The library came from 5' RACE. The instrument was an Illumina HiSeq 2500. The second PCR ran for about 6 to 11 cycles and used a J-beta primer mix along with a sample-barcoded 5' primer. A unique molecular identifier was introduced onto each TCR beta cDNA molecule by a template-switch 5' adaptor carrying 12 random nucleotides. At least 2.5 million CDR3-containing paired-end reads were obtained from each sample. First-strand cDNA was synthesized from all RNA with the Mint cDNA synthesis kit, primed by a TRBC-specific oligonucleotide. Following uracil-DNA glycosylase treatment, a first 18-cycle PCR with universal primers M1SS and BC2_uni_R was performed on all cDNA. The authors' pipeline ran thus. Normalization of each sample was performed by random selection of 1 million high-quality reads, each carrying a distinct molecular identifier. Reads sharing molecular identifiers were discarded rather than binned into consensus sequences. MiTCR, run with a Q25 quality threshold and the strictest error-elimination algorithm, handled CDR3 identification, clonotype clustering and error correction. A nonparametric unseen species model with Euler transformation was used to estimate a lower bound on total TCR beta diversity. The public reads were reanalyzed by TCRdb: fastp trimming at Q25, MiXCR alignment, in-frame beta chains only. Duplicate CDR3 protein sequences are folded into a single record with the most common DNA and genes. TCRdb's processing, not the authors' own work, is the source of the V and J calls. For this sample the table gives more than 700,000 distinct CDR3 sequences, of which around 45% were detected only once. 15% to 20% of the sample is held by the ten biggest clonotypes.

With respect to this clonotype: Its antigen is currently not known. No base quality information exists; no much larger clone differs at one position.

Systemically healthy Caucasian individuals from Russia, approximately 39 in total and aged about 6 to 100 years, were included as donors. Each donor gave ten milliliters of peripheral blood, collected into EDTA-treated Vacutainer tubes. Ficoll-Paque density-gradient centrifugation was used to isolate PBMCs, with at least 6 million per sample. Total RNA was extracted from PBMCs with Trizol reagent, with at least 6 micrograms obtained per sample. Naive CD45RAhigh/CD27high T cell percentages were measured by flow cytometry on a PBMC aliquot from every donor. General study outcomes and caveats: Conclusive comparison of naive and antigen-experienced compartments was prevented by the profiling of bulk unsorted PBMCs. Estimates of total diversity based on one million sequenced T cells were regarded as lower bounds and as underestimates. As age increased, observed TCR beta diversity per million T cells dropped in a roughly linear way, and a significant reduction was already evident by age around 41. Because the CMV infection status of the donors was unknown, age-related changes in expanded clonotypes may potentially have been confounded. The percentage of naive T cells measured by flow cytometry correlated strongly with observed TCR beta diversity. Compared with the aged group, the long-lived group had more naive CD4+ T cells, fewer expanded clones and increased TCR diversity, suggesting age selection.

The sample was blood. Recombination linked TRBV20-1 to TRBJ2-5; the junction holds 12 bases that match TRBD2. The end of the DNA is better explained by TRBJ2-7, so the J call may be wrong. The receptor was derived from a man older than 75 in good health. The nucleotides read TGCAGTGCCCTAAAGACTAGCGGGAGTTACGAGCAGTACTTC. The resulting protein is CSALKTSGSYEQYF.